Listed below are T cell receptor beta chains from one sample, sequenced in a study of shared clonotypes between healthy human individuals. Sequenced by immunoSEQ multiplex PCR; TCRdb stores in-frame clones only, minus some. This table holds millions of clones, roughly 93% found once. Sequencing was done on a sample of naive CD4+ T cells from PBMCs. The source is a man aged 18 to 29 in good health. Some clones in this sample may be carry-over from other donors' samples. The CDR3 runs from the conserved cysteine through the conserved F or W. The order of the fields is J gene, V gene, D gene, clone size, CDR3 DNA, CDR3 protein. D genes are given only for firm matches. Clone size is shown for a subset of rows, as once, few, many or a class of expanded clone.

j_gene: TRBJ2-3
v_gene: TRBV27
d_gene: .
abundance: .
CDR3nt: TGTGCCAGCAGTTTACGCGGGATCACAGATACGCAGTATTTT
CDR3aa: CASSLRGITDTQYF

j_gene: TRBJ1-3
v_gene: TRBV15
d_gene: .
abundance: .
CDR3nt: TGTGCCACCAGCAGTGGCGGCCGCTCTGGAAACACCATATATTTT
CDR3aa: CATSSGGRSGNTIYF

j_gene: TRBJ2-1
v_gene: TRBV7-3
d_gene: .
abundance: once
CDR3nt: TGTGCCAGCAGCTTAACGATGGGGAAGAGTGAGCAGTTCTTC
CDR3aa: CASSLTMGKSEQFF

j_gene: TRBJ2-1
v_gene: TRBV28
d_gene: .
abundance: .
CDR3nt: TGTGCCAGCAGTTCGCTAGTAGCTAGCTCCTACAATGAGCAGTTCTTC
CDR3aa: CASSSLVASSYNEQFF

j_gene: TRBJ1-1
v_gene: TRBV20-1
d_gene: .
abundance: few
CDR3nt: TGCAGTGCTCCGGACACTGAAGCTTTCTTT
CDR3aa: CSAPDTEAFF

j_gene: TRBJ2-1
v_gene: TRBV11-2
d_gene: .
abundance: once
CDR3nt: TGTGCCAGCAGCTTCTACCTCTGGGGCCGGGACTACAATGAGCAGTTCTTC
CDR3aa: CASSFYLWGRDYNEQFF

j_gene: TRBJ1-4
v_gene: TRBV7-9
d_gene: .
abundance: .
CDR3nt: TGTGCCAGCAGCCAACGGGGGGCAGGGGCGACTAATGAAAAACTGTTTTTT
CDR3aa: CASSQRGAGATNEKLFF

j_gene: TRBJ1-5
v_gene: TRBV19
d_gene: .
abundance: .
CDR3nt: TGTGCCAGTAGTGTTTCCAGCGCCAATCAGCCCCAGCATTTT
CDR3aa: CASSVSSANQPQHF

j_gene: TRBJ2-1
v_gene: TRBV5-4
d_gene: TRBD2
abundance: once
CDR3nt: TGTGCCAGCAGGAGTGCGGGAGTTTCGAATGAGCAGTTCTTC
CDR3aa: CASRSAGVSNEQFF

j_gene: TRBJ2-3
v_gene: TRBV29-1
d_gene: .
abundance: .
CDR3nt: TGCAGCGTTGTGCTAGCTACTACCACAGATACGCAGTATTTT
CDR3aa: CSVVLATTTDTQYF

j_gene: TRBJ2-7
v_gene: TRBV5-1
d_gene: .
abundance: .
CDR3nt: TGCGCCAGCAGCTTGGTTGGGCTCCGAAGCTCCTACGAGCAGTACTTC
CDR3aa: CASSLVGLRSSYEQYF

j_gene: TRBJ1-5
v_gene: TRBV7-2
d_gene: .
abundance: .
CDR3nt: TGTGCCAGCAGCTTAGTCATTTTGGGCAGGAATCAGCCCCAGCATTTT
CDR3aa: CASSLVILGRNQPQHF

j_gene: TRBJ2-7
v_gene: TRBV6-1
d_gene: TRBD1
abundance: .
CDR3nt: TGTGCCAGCATAAGGACAGGGGTTAACGAGCAGTACTTC
CDR3aa: CASIRTGVNEQYF

j_gene: TRBJ2-3
v_gene: TRBV10-2
d_gene: TRBD2
abundance: .
CDR3nt: TGCGCCAGCAGGGAGGGGTGGACTAGCGGGAGAACAGATACGCAGTATTTT
CDR3aa: CASREGWTSGRTDTQYF

j_gene: TRBJ2-5
v_gene: TRBV28
d_gene: .
abundance: .
CDR3nt: TGTGCCAGCAGTCCCGATTCAGGGGTCCAAGAGACCCAGTACTTC
CDR3aa: CASSPDSGVQETQYF

j_gene: TRBJ2-5
v_gene: TRBV4-1
d_gene: TRBD2
abundance: once
CDR3nt: TGCGCCAGCAGCCAAGTTGGACTAGCTTTGGGAGAGACCCAGTACTTC
CDR3aa: CASSQVGLALGETQYF

j_gene: TRBJ2-7
v_gene: TRBV21-1
d_gene: .
abundance: .
CDR3nt: TGTGCCAGCAGCGTGAACCGGGACTCCACCTCTTACGAGCAGTACTTC
CDR3aa: CASSVNRDSTSYEQYF

j_gene: TRBJ1-2
v_gene: TRBV5-1
d_gene: .
abundance: few
CDR3nt: TGCGCCAGCAGCTTGGGGGAGGACTATGGCTACACCTTC
CDR3aa: CASSLGEDYGYTF

j_gene: TRBJ1-1
v_gene: TRBV4-3
d_gene: .
abundance: once
CDR3nt: TGCGCCAGCACAGACAGTTGGATGAACACTGAAGCTTTCTTT
CDR3aa: CASTDSWMNTEAFF

j_gene: TRBJ2-5
v_gene: TRBV9
d_gene: TRBD1
abundance: once
CDR3nt: TGTGCCAGCAGCGTAGAAGGGACAGCCCAAGAGACCCAGTACTTC
CDR3aa: CASSVEGTAQETQYF

j_gene: TRBJ2-1
v_gene: TRBV18
d_gene: TRBD2
abundance: .
CDR3nt: TGTGCCAGCTCACCACCGGGGACTAGCGGGCCCAATGAGCAGTTCTTC
CDR3aa: CASSPPGTSGPNEQFF

j_gene: TRBJ2-3
v_gene: TRBV9
d_gene: .
abundance: .
CDR3nt: TGTGCCAGCAGCGTAGACCAGTTTACAGATACGCAGTATTTT
CDR3aa: CASSVDQFTDTQYF

j_gene: TRBJ2-5
v_gene: TRBV5-1
d_gene: .
abundance: .
CDR3nt: TGCGCCAGCAGCGTTGGCGGTGGCGAGACCCAGTACTTC
CDR3aa: CASSVGGGETQYF

j_gene: TRBJ2-7
v_gene: TRBV7-9
d_gene: .
abundance: .
CDR3nt: TGTGCCAGCAGCTTAGGGGGTACCCCTGCCGAGCAGTACTTC
CDR3aa: CASSLGGTPAEQYF

j_gene: TRBJ2-7
v_gene: TRBV19
d_gene: TRBD2
abundance: .
CDR3nt: TGTGCCAGTAGTATAGGGCTAGCGGGGACCTACGAGCAGTACTTC
CDR3aa: CASSIGLAGTYEQYF

j_gene: TRBJ1-5
v_gene: TRBV4-1
d_gene: .
abundance: .
CDR3nt: TGCGCCAGCAGCCAAGGGGGAAATCAGCCCCAGCATTTT
CDR3aa: CASSQGGNQPQHF

j_gene: TRBJ1-4
v_gene: TRBV30
d_gene: .
abundance: .
CDR3nt: TGTGCCTGGAGTGAAGGGGGGGCCAATGAAAAACTGTTTTTT
CDR3aa: CAWSEGGANEKLFF

j_gene: TRBJ1-2
v_gene: TRBV5-4
d_gene: TRBD1
abundance: .
CDR3nt: TGTGCCAGCAGCTTGCCGAATCAGGGGGCGGACTATGGCTACACCTTC
CDR3aa: CASSLPNQGADYGYTF

j_gene: TRBJ2-2
v_gene: TRBV18
d_gene: TRBD1
abundance: .
CDR3nt: TGTGCCAGCTCACTAGGACAGGAGAACACCGGGGAGCTGTTTTTT
CDR3aa: CASSLGQENTGELFF

j_gene: TRBJ1-1
v_gene: TRBV28
d_gene: .
abundance: .
CDR3nt: TGTGCCAGCAGTTTTGGGGGCGACACTGAAGCTTTCTTT
CDR3aa: CASSFGGDTEAFF

j_gene: TRBJ1-1
v_gene: TRBV27
d_gene: .
abundance: once
CDR3nt: TGTGCCAGCGGGACTAAATATTTCCAGCCCTCATCATACACTGAAGCTTTCTTT
CDR3aa: CASGTKYFQPSSYTEAFF

j_gene: TRBJ1-2
v_gene: TRBV27
d_gene: .
abundance: .
CDR3nt: TGTGCCAGCAGTTTAAGTCCAGGGAGAGAGCGCGGCTACACCTTC
CDR3aa: CASSLSPGRERGYTF

j_gene: TRBJ2-1
v_gene: TRBV2
d_gene: .
abundance: .
CDR3nt: TGTGCCAGCAGTGAACGATCCGATGAGCAGTTCTTC
CDR3aa: CASSERSDEQFF

j_gene: TRBJ1-1
v_gene: TRBV29-1
d_gene: .
abundance: few
CDR3nt: TGCAGCGCTCCATTAGACCTGAACACTGAAGCTTTCTTT
CDR3aa: CSAPLDLNTEAFF

j_gene: TRBJ2-5
v_gene: TRBV6-6
d_gene: TRBD1
abundance: .
CDR3nt: TGTGCCAGCAATTTCGACAGGGCGGAGACCCAGTACTTC
CDR3aa: CASNFDRAETQYF

j_gene: TRBJ1-2
v_gene: TRBV6-1
d_gene: .
abundance: .
CDR3nt: TGTGCCAGCAGTGTGGGCCGGGGGCTGGATGGCTACACCTTC
CDR3aa: CASSVGRGLDGYTF